Below are 18 T cell receptor beta chains sequenced from a single sample in a study of blood T cells in healthy people across ages. A sample-barcoded 5' primer and a J-beta primer mix were used in a second PCR of roughly 6 to 12 cycles. A single record per CDR3 protein comes from TCRdb applying MiXCR to the 5' RACE reads. Of about 1.7 million distinct CDR3 sequences in the sample, about 30% were seen once. Material: blood. Source of these receptors: a woman aged 25 to 45 in good health.

This clonotype came up a few times. The chain has TRBV11-2 and TRBJ2-1, with 8 bases that match TRBD2. This CDR3 region has 14 residues. V trimming: 5 bases; J trimming: 6 bases; junction bases outside the gene matches: 6. Per the germline V gene, CDR1 is SGHAT and CDR2 is FQNNGV. The CDR3: CASSQTGTSNEQFF. DNA for the CDR3: TGTGCCAGCAGCCAAACCGGGACTAGCAATGAGCAGTTCTTC. Using reference TRBV11-2 and TRBJ2-1 for the parts outside the CDR3, the full variable domain is EAGVAQSPRYKIIEKRQSVAFWCNPISGHATLYWYQQILGQGPKLLIQFQNNGVVDDSQLPKDRFSAERLKGVDSTLKIQPAKLEDSAVYLCASSQTGTSNEQFFGPGTRLTVL.

The rearrangement joins TRBV10-3 to TRBJ1-5, with TRBD1 as a possible D gene (6 bases). Germline loops: CDR1 ENHRY, CDR2 SYGVKD. V was cut by 6 bases and J by 1 base, with 10 bases left in between. This CDR3 contains 14 residues. CDR3 in amino acids: CAISPGQSNQPQHF. The DNA for the CDR3 is TGTGCCATCAGCCCCGGACAGAGCAATCAGCCCCAGCATTTT.

This clonotype has just a few counts. The chain is built from TRBV27 and TRBJ1-5; D is undetermined. Trimming pared 2 bases from V and 3 bases from J, leaving 11 bases between. The CDR3 spans 15 residues. The germline CDR1 and CDR2 sequences are MNHEY and SMNVEV (reference sequence). CDR3 sequence: CASSLHSANNQPQHF. Written as DNA, the CDR3 is TGTGCCAGCAGTTTACATTCCGCGAACAATCAGCCCCAGCATTTT.

There are a few counts of this clonotype. The chain employs TRBV28 and TRBJ1-2; 7 positions match TRBD1. The CDR3 runs 15 residues. Per germline, CDR1 MDHEN and CDR2 SYDVKM. V shed 8 bases and J 4 bases; nucleotides not matched to a gene: 13. This CDR3 reads CASGGTGVSRYGYTF. The CDR3 DNA sequence: TGTGCCAGCGGGGGAACAGGGGTGAGCCGCTATGGCTACACCTTC.

This clonotype was picked up many times. The chain joins TRBV7-2 to TRBJ2-1, with 11 bases matching TRBD2. Germline CDR1 is SGHTA and CDR2 is FQGNSA. The V gene end was trimmed by 5 bases and the J gene end by 4 bases; junction bases not matched to a gene: 4. The CDR3 totals 15 residues. The CDR3: CASSRGTSGYNEQFF. CDR3 DNA: TGTGCCAGCAGCCGAGGGACTAGCGGATACAATGAGCAGTTCTTC.

The rearrangement uses TRBV2 and TRBJ1-2; D not certain. The V end was cut by 7 bases, the J end by 3 bases, with 12 bases between. Germline V lookup: CDR1 SNHLY, CDR2 FYNNEI. The CDR3 contains 13 residues. Written as DNA, the CDR3 is TGTGCCAGCACACTTTCGGAGGACTATGGCTACACCTTC. This translates into CASTLSEDYGYTF.

V usage is TRBV7-9 and J usage is TRBJ2-1; 9 bases agree with TRBD1. CDR3 length: 15 amino acids. Germline lookup yields CDR1 SEHNR and CDR2 FQNEAQ (reference sequence). J gave up 6 bases and V 5 bases, and 8 bases lay outside the gene matches. CDR3 nucleotide sequence: TGTGCCAGCAGCCCTGTTGGGGACAGGGCCAATGAGCAGTTCTTC. Its translation: CASSPVGDRANEQFF.

This clonotype occurred many times. The V gene is TRBV5-1, the J gene TRBJ1-2, with a weak D call TRBD1 (6 bases). V was shortened by 0 bases and J by 3 bases, with 12 bases between the two germline ends. This CDR3 contains 15 residues. Germline V CDR1 and CDR2: SGHRS, YFSETQ. The CDR3 coding sequence is TGCGCCAGCAGCTTGGCCCAGGGGTGGGACTATGGCTACACCTTC. Translated, it gives CASSLAQGWDYGYTF.

The genes are TRBV25-1 and TRBJ1-2; the D gene is possibly TRBD1 (6 bases). The germline V gene encodes CDR1 MGHDK and CDR2 SYGVNS. Between the trimmed V and J ends, which lost 8 bases and 6 bases, there was a span of 16 bases. CDR3 length equals 13 residues. This chain's CDR3 is CASSVVDSDGYTF. The CDR3 DNA reads as TGTGCCAGCTCCGTTGTGGACAGCGATGGCTACACCTTC.

The rearrangement links TRBV10-1 to TRBJ2-1; 8 nucleotides line up with TRBD2. This CDR3 is 17 amino acids long. Germline V gene data show CDR1 as WNHNN and CDR2 as SYGVQD (reference sequence). With V trimmed by 3 bases and J by 2 bases, 9 bases remained unmatched. CDR3 region: CASSDAAGGRTYNEQFF. CDR3 bases: TGCGCCAGCAGTGATGCGGCGGGAGGAAGGACCTACAATGAGCAGTTCTTC.

The chain uses TRBV10-3 and TRBJ2-1; D is unresolved. From germline, CDR1 is ENHRY and CDR2 SYGVKD. CDR3 length: 12 amino acids. Trimming took 1 base from V and 9 from J, leaving 7 bases between them. Here the CDR3 reads CAISEFLSEQFF. The CDR3 DNA reads as TGTGCCATCAGTGAGTTCCTTAGTGAGCAGTTCTTC.

V usage is TRBV29-1 and J usage is TRBJ2-1, with D possibly being TRBD2 (5 bases). The V gene's germline CDR1 is SQVTM and CDR2 ANQGSEA. Trimming shortened V by 6 bases and J by 9 bases, and 18 bases separated the two germline ends. CDR3 length: 13 amino acids. The chain's CDR3 is CSVRAQVLGEQFF. CDR3 DNA sequence: TGCAGCGTGAGGGCCCAGGTTTTGGGTGAGCAGTTCTTC.

This chain uses TRBV9 with TRBJ2-5, with D perhaps TRBD2 (6 bases). The CDR3 has 14 residues. CDR1 and CDR2 (germline): SGDLS, YYNGEE. V was cut by 3 bases and J by 11 bases, with 20 bases left in between. The CDR3 DNA follows: TGTGCCAGCAGCGCGTTGGACTATTTCGTTGAGCAGTACTTC. This codes for CASSALDYFVEQYF.

The chain joins TRBV20-1 to TRBJ1-3; no firm D call. Trimming shortened V by 5 bases and J by 0 bases, and 8 bases separated the two germline ends. There are 13 residues in the CDR3. Germline V gene data show CDR1 as DFQATT and CDR2 as SNEGSKA (reference sequence). CDR3 coding DNA: TGCAGTGCTGGTAGTGGCTCTGGAAACACCATATATTTT. It encodes CSAGSGSGNTIYF.

In its sample, this clonotype was seen a few times. The chain couples TRBV28 to TRBJ2-7; D gene uncertain. The V end lost 4 bases, the J end lost 0 bases, and 10 bases lay between the germline ends. The CDR3 is 14 amino acids. Germline V gene lookup returns CDR1 MDHEN and CDR2 SYDVKM. As DNA, the CDR3 is TGTGCCAGCAGTTCAGGAATGAGCTCCTACGAGCAGTACTTC. Its protein product is CASSSGMSSYEQYF.

The chain carries TRBV27 and TRBJ2-7, with 8 bases matching TRBD2. The germline gives CDR1 MNHEY, CDR2 SMNVEV (reference sequence). V lost 5 bases, J lost 0 bases, and 6 bases stayed unmatched. The CDR3 is 15 amino acids. The CDR3 sequence: CASSGAGAPSYEQYF. CDR3 nucleotides: TGTGCCAGCAGTGGAGCGGGGGCCCCCTCCTACGAGCAGTACTTC.

The chain couples TRBV11-3 to TRBJ2-6; 8 positions match TRBD1. V lost 5 bases and J lost 0; bases outside the gene matches: 9. This CDR3 has 18 amino acids. Germline lookup yields CDR1 SGHNT and CDR2 YENEEA. The CDR3 nucleotides read TGTGCCAGCAGCCCGGGGGACAGGATAAACTCTGGGGCCAACGTCCTGACTTTC. The encoded protein is CASSPGDRINSGANVLTF.

The genes are TRBV11-2 and TRBJ2-3, with 14 bases aligning to TRBD2. Trimming at V came to 6 bases and at J to 0 bases, leaving 8 bases not matched to a gene. The CDR3 covers 18 residues. From germline, CDR1 is SGHAT and CDR2 FQNNGV. The CDR3 spells CASRTSGGETSSTDTQYF. The CDR3, as DNA: TGTGCCAGCAGGACTAGCGGGGGGGAGACATCTAGCACAGATACGCAGTATTTT.